Following are 2 T cell receptor beta chains from one sample sequenced in a study of neurological immune-mediated disorders. TCRdb processed the 5' RACE reads anew with MiXCR; each CDR3 protein has one entry. This sample has 84,000 or so distinct CDR3 sequences; 10% occur once, and the top ten carry about 1.7%. The specimen sequenced was PBMCs. These receptors were obtained from a man aged 40-49 years in good health.

This clonotype was observed at least ten times. The chain joins TRBV5-1 to TRBJ2-1; 14 bases align to TRBD2. The germline gives CDR1 SGHRS, CDR2 YFSETQ. CDR3 length: 15 residues. The ends lost 5 bases at V and 10 bases at J; junction bases unmatched: 8. The DNA of the CDR3 is TGCGCCAGCAGGACTAGCGGGGGGGCTGTAGGAGAGCAGTTCTTC. Protein: CASRTSGGAVGEQFF.

This clonotype was counted many times. The rearrangement uses TRBV5-1 and TRBJ2-7; 8 nucleotides line up with TRBD1. Germline CDR1 reads SGHRS; CDR2 reads YFSETQ. The CDR3 runs to 16 residues. J gave up 2 bases and V 3 bases, and 10 bases lay outside the gene matches. CDR3 DNA sequence: TGCGCCAGCAGCTCTAATGGGGACAGGTTGACCTACGAGCAGTACTTC. Translated, it gives CASSSNGDRLTYEQYF.